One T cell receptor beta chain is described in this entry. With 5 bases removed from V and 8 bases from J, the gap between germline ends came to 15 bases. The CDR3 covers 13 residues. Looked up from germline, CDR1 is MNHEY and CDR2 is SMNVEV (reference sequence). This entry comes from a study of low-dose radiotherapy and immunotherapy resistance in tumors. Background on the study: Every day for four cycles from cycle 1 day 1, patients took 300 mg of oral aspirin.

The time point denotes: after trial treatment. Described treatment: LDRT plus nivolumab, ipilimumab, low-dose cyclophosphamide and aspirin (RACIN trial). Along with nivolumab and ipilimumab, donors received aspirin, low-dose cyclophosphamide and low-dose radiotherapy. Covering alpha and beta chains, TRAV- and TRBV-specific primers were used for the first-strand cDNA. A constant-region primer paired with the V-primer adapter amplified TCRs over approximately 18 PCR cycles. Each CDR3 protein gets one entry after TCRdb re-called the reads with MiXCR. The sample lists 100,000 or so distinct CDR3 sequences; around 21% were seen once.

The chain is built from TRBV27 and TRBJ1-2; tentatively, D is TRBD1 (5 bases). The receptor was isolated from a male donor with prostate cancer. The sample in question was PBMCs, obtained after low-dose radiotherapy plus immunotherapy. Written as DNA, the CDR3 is TGTGCCAGCAGTCCCCGGGGGGGGGAGGGCTACACCTTC. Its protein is CASSPRGGEGYTF.